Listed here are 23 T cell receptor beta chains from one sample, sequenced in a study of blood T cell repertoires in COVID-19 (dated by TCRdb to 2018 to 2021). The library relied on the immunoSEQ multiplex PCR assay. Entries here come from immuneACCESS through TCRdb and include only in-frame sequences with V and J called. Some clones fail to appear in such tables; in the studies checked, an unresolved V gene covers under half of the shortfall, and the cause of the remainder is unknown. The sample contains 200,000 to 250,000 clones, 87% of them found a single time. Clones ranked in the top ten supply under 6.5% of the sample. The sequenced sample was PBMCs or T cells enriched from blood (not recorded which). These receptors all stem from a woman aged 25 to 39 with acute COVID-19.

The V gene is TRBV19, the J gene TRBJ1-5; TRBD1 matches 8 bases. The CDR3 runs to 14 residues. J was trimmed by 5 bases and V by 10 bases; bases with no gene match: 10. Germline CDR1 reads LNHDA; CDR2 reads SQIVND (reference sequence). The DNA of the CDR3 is TGTGCCACCCGCCAGGACAGGGATCATCAGCCCCAGCATTTT. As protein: CATRQDRDHQPQHF.

CDR3 coding DNA: TGTGCCAGCTCACGAGTTGCCGCTGATGGCTACACCTTC. This gives the protein CASSRVAADGYTF. The V and J genes are TRBV18 and TRBJ1-2; D is unclear. V shed 4 bases and J shed 6 bases, with 12 bases lying between them. Germline V gene data show CDR1 as KGHSH and CDR2 as LQKENI. The CDR3 extends over 13 amino acids.

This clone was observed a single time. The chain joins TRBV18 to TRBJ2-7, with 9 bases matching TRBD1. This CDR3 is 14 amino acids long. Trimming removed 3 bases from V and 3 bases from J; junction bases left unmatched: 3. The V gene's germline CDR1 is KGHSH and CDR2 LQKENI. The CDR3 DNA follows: TGTGCCAGCTCACCGCCGGGACAGGGCTACGAGCAGTACTTC. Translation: CASSPPGQGYEQYF.

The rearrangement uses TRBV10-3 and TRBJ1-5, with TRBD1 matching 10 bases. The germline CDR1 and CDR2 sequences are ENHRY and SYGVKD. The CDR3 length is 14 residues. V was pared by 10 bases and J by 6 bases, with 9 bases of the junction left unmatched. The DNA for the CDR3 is TGTGCCACCAGACAGGGGGCAGGAGGTCAGCCCCAGCATTTT. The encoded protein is CATRQGAGGQPQHF.

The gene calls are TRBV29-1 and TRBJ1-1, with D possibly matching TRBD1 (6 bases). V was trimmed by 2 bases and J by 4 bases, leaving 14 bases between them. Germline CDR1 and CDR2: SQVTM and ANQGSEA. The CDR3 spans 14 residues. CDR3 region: CSVEIGGELTEAFF. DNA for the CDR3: TGCAGCGTTGAAATAGGGGGTGAGCTCACTGAAGCTTTCTTT.

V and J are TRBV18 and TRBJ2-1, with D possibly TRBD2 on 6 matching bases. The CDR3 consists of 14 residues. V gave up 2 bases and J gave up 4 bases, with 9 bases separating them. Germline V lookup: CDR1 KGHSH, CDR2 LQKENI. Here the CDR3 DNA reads TGTGCCAGCTCACCAACGGGAGCGTACAATGAGCAGTTCTTC. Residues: CASSPTGAYNEQFF.

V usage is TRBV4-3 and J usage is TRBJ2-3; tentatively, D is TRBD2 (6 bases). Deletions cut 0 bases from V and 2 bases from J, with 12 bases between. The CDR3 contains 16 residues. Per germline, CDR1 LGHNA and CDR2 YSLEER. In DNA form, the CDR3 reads TGCGCCAGCAGCCAAGATGGCGGGGCCTTCACAGATACGCAGTATTTT. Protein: CASSQDGGAFTDTQYF.

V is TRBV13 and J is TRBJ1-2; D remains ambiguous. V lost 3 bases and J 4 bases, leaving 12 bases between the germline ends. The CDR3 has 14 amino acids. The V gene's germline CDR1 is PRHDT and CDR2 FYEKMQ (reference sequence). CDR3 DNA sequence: TGTGCCAGCAGCTTGGGCAGGCAGCCCTATGGCTACACCTTC. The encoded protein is CASSLGRQPYGYTF.

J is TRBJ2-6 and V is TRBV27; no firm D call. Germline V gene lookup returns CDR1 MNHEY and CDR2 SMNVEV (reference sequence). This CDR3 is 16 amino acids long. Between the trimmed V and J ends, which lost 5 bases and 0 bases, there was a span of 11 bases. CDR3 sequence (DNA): TGTGCCAGCAGTCTTCAGATGTACTCTGGGGCCAACGTCCTGACTTTC. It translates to CASSLQMYSGANVLTF.

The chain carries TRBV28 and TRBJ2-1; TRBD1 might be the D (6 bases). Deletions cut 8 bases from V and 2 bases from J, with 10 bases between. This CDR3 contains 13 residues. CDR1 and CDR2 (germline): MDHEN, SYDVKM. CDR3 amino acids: CASRQATYNEQFF. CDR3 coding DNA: TGTGCCAGCCGACAGGCTACCTACAATGAGCAGTTCTTC. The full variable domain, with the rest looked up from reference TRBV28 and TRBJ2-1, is DVKVTQSSRYLVKRTGEKVFLECVQDMDHENMFWYRQDPGLGLRLIYFSYDVKMKEKGDIPEGYSVSREKKERFSLILESASTNQTSMYLCASRQATYNEQFFGPGTRLTVL.

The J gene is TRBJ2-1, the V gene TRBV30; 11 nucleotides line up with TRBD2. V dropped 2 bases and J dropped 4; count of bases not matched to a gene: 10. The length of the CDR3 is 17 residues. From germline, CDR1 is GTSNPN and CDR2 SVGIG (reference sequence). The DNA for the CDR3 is TGTGCCTGGAGTTCAACCCTCCGACTAGCGGGGTACAATGAGCAGTTCTTC. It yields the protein CAWSSTLRLAGYNEQFF.

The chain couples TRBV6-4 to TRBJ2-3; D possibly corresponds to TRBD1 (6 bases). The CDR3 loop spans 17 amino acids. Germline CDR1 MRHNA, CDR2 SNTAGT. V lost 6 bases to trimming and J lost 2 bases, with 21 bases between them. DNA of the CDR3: TGTGCCAGCAGAGAAGATTCCGGGACAAGTCTCACAGATACGCAGTATTTT. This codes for CASREDSGTSLTDTQYF.

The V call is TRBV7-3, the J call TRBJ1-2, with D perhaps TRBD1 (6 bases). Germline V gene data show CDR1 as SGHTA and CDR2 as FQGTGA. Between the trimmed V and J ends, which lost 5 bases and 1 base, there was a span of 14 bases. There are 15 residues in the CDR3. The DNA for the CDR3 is TGTGCCAGCAGCCTCGGACAGACCATTAACTATGGCTACACCTTC. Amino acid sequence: CASSLGQTINYGYTF.

CDR3 residues: CATQSGGVQPQHF. The CDR3 DNA reads as TGTGCCACTCAGTCCGGGGGAGTTCAGCCCCAGCATTTT. The chain recombines TRBV28 with TRBJ1-5, with D possibly TRBD1 on 5 matching bases. V was clipped by 10 bases and J by 6 bases, with 16 bases between them. This CDR3 contains 13 residues. Per germline, CDR1 MDHEN and CDR2 SYDVKM.

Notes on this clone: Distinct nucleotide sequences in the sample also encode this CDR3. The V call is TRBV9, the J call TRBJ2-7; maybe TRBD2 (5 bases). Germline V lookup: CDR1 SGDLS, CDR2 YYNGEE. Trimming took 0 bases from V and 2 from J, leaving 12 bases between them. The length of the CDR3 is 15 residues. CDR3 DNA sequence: TGTGCCAGCAGCGTAGAACCCAGCGGCGCCTACGAGCAGTACTTC. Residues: CASSVEPSGAYEQYF.

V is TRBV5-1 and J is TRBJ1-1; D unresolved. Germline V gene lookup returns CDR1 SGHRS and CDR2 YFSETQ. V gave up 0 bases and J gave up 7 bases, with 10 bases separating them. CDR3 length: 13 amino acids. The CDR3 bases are TGCGCCAGCAGCTTGGGTTTGCGGAATGAAGCTTTCTTT. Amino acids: CASSLGLRNEAFF.

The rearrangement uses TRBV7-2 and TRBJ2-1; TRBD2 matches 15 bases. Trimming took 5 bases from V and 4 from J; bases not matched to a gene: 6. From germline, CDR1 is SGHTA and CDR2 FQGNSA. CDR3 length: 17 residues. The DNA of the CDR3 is TGTGCCAGCAGCCCATGGACTAGCGGGGGGGCATACAATGAGCAGTTCTTC. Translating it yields CASSPWTSGGAYNEQFF. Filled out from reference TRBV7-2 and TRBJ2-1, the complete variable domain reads GAGVSQSPSNKVTEKGKDVELRCDPISGHTALYWYRQSLGQGLEFLIYFQGNSAPDKSGLPSDRFSAERTGGSVSTLTIQRTQQEDSAVYLCASSPWTSGGAYNEQFFGPGTRLTVL.

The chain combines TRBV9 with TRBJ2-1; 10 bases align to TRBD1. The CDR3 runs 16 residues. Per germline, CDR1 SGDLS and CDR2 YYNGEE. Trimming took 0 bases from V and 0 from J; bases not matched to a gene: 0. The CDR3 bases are TGTGCCAGCAGCGTAGGGACAGGGGGCTCCTACAATGAGCAGTTCTTC. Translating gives CASSVGTGGSYNEQFF.

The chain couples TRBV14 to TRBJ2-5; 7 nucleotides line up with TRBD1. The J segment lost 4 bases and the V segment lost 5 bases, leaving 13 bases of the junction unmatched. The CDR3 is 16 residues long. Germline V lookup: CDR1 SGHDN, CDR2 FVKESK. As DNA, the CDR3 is TGTGCCAGCAGCGCTACAGGGGTAGTTAAACGAGAGACCCAGTACTTC. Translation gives CASSATGVVKRETQYF.

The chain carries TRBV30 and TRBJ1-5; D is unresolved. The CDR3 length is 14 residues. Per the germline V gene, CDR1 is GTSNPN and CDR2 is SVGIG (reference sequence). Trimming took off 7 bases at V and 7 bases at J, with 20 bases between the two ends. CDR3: CASTSRSFNQPQHF. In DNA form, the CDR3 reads TGTGCCTCCACATCGCGGAGTTTCAACCAGCCCCAGCATTTT.

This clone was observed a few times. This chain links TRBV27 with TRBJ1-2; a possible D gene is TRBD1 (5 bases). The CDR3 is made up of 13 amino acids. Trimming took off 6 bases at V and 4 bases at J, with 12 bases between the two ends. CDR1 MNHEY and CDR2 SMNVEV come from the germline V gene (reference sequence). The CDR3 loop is CASRPYRTYGYTF. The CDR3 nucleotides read TGTGCCAGCAGGCCATACAGGACCTATGGCTACACCTTC.

The CDR3 here is CASSIPGTGTFGNQPQHF. The DNA for the CDR3 is TGTGCCAGCAGTATCCCCGGGACAGGGACTTTCGGCAATCAGCCCCAGCATTTT. The chain links TRBV28 to TRBJ1-5; 9 bases map to TRBD1. J gave up 2 bases and V 5 bases, and 13 bases lay outside the gene matches. Germline-derived CDR1 and CDR2 are MDHEN and SYDVKM. This CDR3 spans 18 amino acids.

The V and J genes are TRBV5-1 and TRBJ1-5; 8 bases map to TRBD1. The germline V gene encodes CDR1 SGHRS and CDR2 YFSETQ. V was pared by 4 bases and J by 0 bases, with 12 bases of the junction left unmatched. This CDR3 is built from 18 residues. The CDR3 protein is CASSPGGQGPGSNQPQHF. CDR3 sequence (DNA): TGCGCCAGCAGCCCCGGCGGACAGGGACCCGGTAGCAATCAGCCCCAGCATTTT. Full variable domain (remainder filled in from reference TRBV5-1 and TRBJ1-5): KAGVTQTPRYLIKTRGQQVTLSCSPISGHRSVSWYQQTPGQGLQFLFEYFSETQRNKGNFPGRFSGRQFSNSRSEMNVSTLELGDSALYLCASSPGGQGPGSNQPQHFGDGTRLSIL.